The present TCR beta chain was sequenced within a study of blood T cell repertoires in COVID-19. Study details: The samples span acute and convalescent COVID-19 from the United States, Italy and Spain. Nucleic acid was either cDNA or gDNA, and it came from T cells, B-cell-depleted T cells, or PBMCs.

In the authors' workflow: Reference gene primers were amplified, and this amplification served to estimate nucleated cell counts. The data were produced by immunoSEQ multiplex PCR, yet TCRdb's version contains in-frame clones alone and is incomplete. From that table come the V and J calls and clone size; the DNA was used to work out D and trimming. The table has approximately 160,000 clones, 90% to 95% seen once. This CDR3 has 16 amino acids. Germline-derived CDR1 and CDR2 are SGHAT and FQNNGV. The V end was cut by 3 bases, the J end by 8 bases, with 21 bases between. J is TRBJ2-3 and V is TRBV11-2; D possibly corresponds to TRBD1 (6 bases). Input material: peripheral blood. This clonotype originated in a man aged 45-65 years with acute or convalescent COVID-19. The CDR3 region is CASSFPRGSTMLTQYF. Written as DNA, the CDR3 is TGTGCCAGCAGCTTCCCTAGGGGGAGTACGATGCTTACGCAGTATTTT.